The present TCR beta chain was sequenced within a study of T cell responses to AZD1222 COVID-19 vaccine. On the study more broadly: Pooling of second doses given at about 4 or about 12 weeks was done.

Clones were sequenced by immunoSEQ multiplex PCR, and TCRdb holds only the in-frame ones, with some missing. The table records about 140,000 clones, around 93% of them present only once. CDR1 SGHTA and CDR2 FQGNSA come from the germline V gene. The germline V and J ends were trimmed by 5 bases and 4 bases, with 14 bases remaining between them. CDR3 size: 14 residues. Sequencing used peripheral blood, obtained on day 0 of AZD1222 vaccination. The V gene is TRBV7-2, the J gene TRBJ1-2, with TRBD1 as a possible D gene (5 bases). This TCR came from an adult in good health. The CDR3 region has the DNA TGTGCCAGCAGCCCAAAACCGGGACTCTATGGCTACACCTTC. It encodes CASSPKPGLYGYTF. The full variable domain, in which reference TRBV7-2 and TRBJ1-2 provide the parts outside the CDR3, is GAGVSQSPSNKVTEKGKDVELRCDPISGHTALYWYRQSLGQGLEFLIYFQGNSAPDKSGLPSDRFSAERTGGSVSTLTIQRTQQEDSAVYLCASSPKPGLYGYTFGSGTRLTVV.